This TCR beta chain is drawn from a study of T cell responses to AZD1222 COVID-19 vaccine. Turning to this clone: What it recognizes is unknown. A much larger clone lies one base from this, so it may be a read error. The same CDR3 also results from other DNA sequences found in this sample.

Sequenced by immunoSEQ multiplex PCR; TCRdb stores in-frame clones only, minus some. The table has about 170,000 clones, approximately 90% seen once. Points from the study as a whole: Baseline serology detected seropositivity in only six AZD1222 recipients. Close to half of all spike-specific TCRs reportedly target regions of the variants that are unmutated.

CDR1 MNHEY and CDR2 SVGAGI come from the germline V gene. The CDR3 is 13 residues long. The V and J ends lost 5 bases and 1 base respectively, with 8 bases between them. The source material was peripheral blood, sampled 28 days after the second AZD1222 dose. The chain joins TRBV6-5 to TRBJ1-1; D is possibly TRBD1 (5 bases). This TCR derives from an adult who received the AZD1222 COVID-19 vaccine. The chain's CDR3 is CASSIQENTEAFF. CDR3 nucleotides: TGTGCCAGCAGTATACAGGAGAACACTGAAGCTTTCTTT.